The 20 T cell receptor beta chains presented below share a single source sample, sequenced in a study of T cells after posttransplantation cyclophosphamide. Cyclophosphamide on days +3 and +4 followed busulfan-fludarabine conditioning and a marrow graft. Sequencing used immunoSEQ multiplex PCR; TCRdb keeps in-frame clones, though not all of them. The sample contains 4,500 to 5,000 clones, roughly 82% of which appear only once. The sequencing used PBMCs, collected 86 days after allogeneic stem cell transplant with posttransplant cyclophosphamide. The source of these receptors is a male patient aged 45-59 years who received an allogeneic stem cell transplant from an unrelated donor, was CMV-positive, and had acute GVHD only. A share of the T cells may be of graft donor origin.

The rearrangement links TRBV11-3 to TRBJ2-7; perhaps TRBD2 as D (5 bases). Germline V CDR1 and CDR2: SGHNT, YENEEA. The CDR3 has 15 residues. Trimming removed 8 bases from V and 1 base from J, with 18 bases in between. The CDR3 sequence is CASGARGDRSYEQYF. CDR3 nucleotides: TGTGCCAGCGGTGCTCGGGGAGACCGTTCCTACGAGCAGTACTTC. Full variable domain (rest looked up from reference TRBV11-3 and TRBJ2-7): EAGVVQSPRYKIIEKKQPVAFWCNPISGHNTLYWYLQNLGQGPELLIRYENEEAVDDSQLPKDRFSAERLKGVDSTLKIQPAELGDSAVYLCASGARGDRSYEQYFGPGTRLTVT.

A few counts support this clone. This rearrangement joins TRBV30 to TRBJ2-3, with 10 nucleotides matching TRBD2. The length of the CDR3 is 15 residues. V trimming: 0 bases; J trimming: 0 bases; junction bases outside the gene matches: 0. Germline CDR1 reads GTSNPN; CDR2 reads SVGIG (reference sequence). CDR3 DNA: TGTGCCTGGAGTGTAGCGGGAGGGAGCACAGATACGCAGTATTTT. It translates to CAWSVAGGSTDTQYF.

The chain links TRBV27 to TRBJ2-1, with 14 bases that match TRBD2. Trimming at V came to 5 bases and at J to 5 bases, leaving 5 bases not matched to a gene. This CDR3 contains 16 residues. Germline loops: CDR1 MNHEY, CDR2 SMNVEV (reference sequence). CDR3 loop: CASSTWTSGGHNEQFF. For the CDR3, the DNA is TGTGCCAGCAGTACCTGGACTAGCGGGGGGCACAATGAGCAGTTCTTC.

This chain joins TRBV7-8 and TRBJ2-7, with 8 bases fitting TRBD1. Germline loops: CDR1 SGHVS, CDR2 FQNEAQ. The CDR3 runs to 15 residues. With 5 bases clipped from V and 7 bases from J, the junction kept 13 bases outside the gene matches. The CDR3 loop reads CASSPKGQGTGEQYF. CDR3 DNA: TGTGCCAGCAGCCCAAAAGGACAGGGAACAGGGGAGCAGTACTTC.

J is TRBJ2-3 and V is TRBV4-1; 7 bases agree with TRBD2. V dropped 4 bases and J dropped 2; count of bases not matched to a gene: 12. The germline CDR1 and CDR2 sequences are MGHRA and YSYEKL. The CDR3 is 17 residues long. The CDR3 region is CASSLQTSSGVTDTQYF. The CDR3 DNA follows: TGCGCCAGCAGCCTCCAGACCTCGAGCGGGGTCACAGATACGCAGTATTTT.

The rearrangement joins TRBV7-2 to TRBJ1-6; maybe TRBD1 (6 bases). Between the trimmed V and J ends, which lost 3 bases and 14 bases, there was a span of 11 bases. The CDR3 has 12 residues. Germline loops: CDR1 SGHTA, CDR2 FQGNSA. The CDR3 bases are TGTGCCAGCAGCTTGGACAGTCCTTCCCTCCACTTT. As protein: CASSLDSPSLHF. Full variable domain (outside the CDR3, taken from reference TRBV7-2 and TRBJ1-6): GAGVSQSPSNKVTEKGKDVELRCDPISGHTALYWYRQSLGQGLEFLIYFQGNSAPDKSGLPSDRFSAERTGGSVSTLTIQRTQQEDSAVYLCASSLDSPSLHFGNGTRLTVT.

This clone appeared a single time. The genes are TRBV4-1 and TRBJ1-5, with D unresolved. Germline assignment: CDR1 MGHRA and CDR2 YSYEKL. The CDR3 covers 15 residues. Trimming cost V 0 bases and J 7 bases, with 13 bases left between them. The CDR3 region has the DNA TGCGCCAGCAGCCAAGACCGGGAGGGTGGCCAGCCCCAGCATTTT. Translation: CASSQDREGGQPQHF.

By share, this clone ranks as large. V is TRBV7-6 and J is TRBJ1-2; the match to TRBD1 covers 9 bases. V was pared by 4 bases and J by 2 bases, with 2 bases of the junction left unmatched. The germline gives CDR1 SGHVS, CDR2 FNYEAQ. The CDR3 contains 14 residues. DNA of the CDR3: TGTGCCAGCAGCTCCGGGACAGGGAACTATGGCTACACCTTC. Protein: CASSSGTGNYGYTF.

V gene TRBV6-4 combines with J gene TRBJ2-3, with 9 bases that match TRBD2. J gave up 4 bases and V 4 bases, and 6 bases lay outside the gene matches. There are 15 residues in the CDR3. Germline V gene sequence: CDR1 MRHNA, CDR2 SNTAGT. This CDR3 reads CASSAGGGEADTQYF. CDR3 DNA sequence: TGTGCCAGCAGTGCCGGCGGGGGGGAAGCAGATACGCAGTATTTT.

The chain employs TRBV9 and TRBJ2-7; D not resolved. CDR3 length: 13 residues. The germline V gene encodes CDR1 SGDLS and CDR2 YYNGEE. Trimming took 3 bases from V and 2 from J, leaving 9 bases between them. The CDR3 coding sequence is TGTGCCAGCAGCGATGGCGGTACCTACGAGCAGTACTTC. Translating it yields CASSDGGTYEQYF. Full variable domain (missing parts from reference TRBV9 and TRBJ2-7): DSGVTQTPKHLITATGQRVTLRCSPRSGDLSVYWYQQSLDQGLQFLIQYYNGEERAKGNILERFSAQQFPDLHSELNLSSLELGDSALYFCASSDGGTYEQYFGPGTRLTVT.

The rearrangement links TRBV18 to TRBJ2-2; TRBD1 aligns across 7 bases. The length of the CDR3 is 15 residues. CDR1 KGHSH and CDR2 LQKENI come from the germline V gene. The V and J ends lost 5 bases and 2 bases, in that order; junction bases with no gene match: 5. The CDR3 loop is CASSEQGDNTGELFF. DNA for the CDR3: TGTGCCAGCTCAGAGCAGGGGGACAACACCGGGGAGCTGTTTTTT.

The gene calls are TRBV7-9 and TRBJ2-7; 10 bases fit TRBD2. This CDR3 has 14 amino acids. CDR1 and CDR2 (germline): SEHNR, FQNEAQ (reference sequence). The V segment lost 3 bases and the J segment 4 bases; nucleotides outside the gene matches: 3. This CDR3 is CASSLSGRGYEQYF. CDR3 DNA: TGTGCCAGCAGCTTGAGCGGGAGGGGGTACGAGCAGTACTTC.

This clone was picked up one time. This chain joins TRBV27 and TRBJ2-7; 9 bases are shared with TRBD2. The J segment lost 3 bases and the V segment lost 3 bases, leaving 9 bases of the junction unmatched. The CDR3 is 16 residues long. The germline CDR1 and CDR2 sequences are MNHEY and SMNVEV (reference sequence). CDR3 DNA: TGTGCCAGCAGTTTTTCTATGGTAGCGGGGGTCTACGAGCAGTACTTC. It specifies CASSFSMVAGVYEQYF.

The genes are TRBV12-2 and TRBJ1-5. TRBV12-2 constitutes a pseudogene. CDR3 length: 17 residues. The CDR3 loop is CASRPRRRGWSNQPQHF. In DNA form, the CDR3 reads TGTGCAAGTCGCCCCCGACGGAGGGGTTGGAGCAATCAGCCCCAGCATTTT.

The V gene is TRBV12-5, the J gene TRBJ1-1; a weak D match, TRBD1 (6 bases). From germline, CDR1 is LGHNT and CDR2 FRNRAP. Trimming removed 4 bases from V and 5 bases from J, with 17 bases in between. The CDR3 covers 15 residues. The CDR3 DNA reads TGTGCTAGTGGTTACTACCAGGGGAGGGGGACTGAAGCTTTCTTT. Amino acid sequence: CASGYYQGRGTEAFF.

The sample holds one count of this clone. This chain connects TRBV4-2 to TRBJ2-2; weak D call: TRBD2 (6 bases). Germline CDR1 LGHNA, CDR2 YNFKEQ. V lost 4 bases to trimming and J lost 6 bases, with 18 bases between them. CDR3 size: 16 residues. CDR3: CASSPERTGVAGELFF. Written as DNA, the CDR3 is TGTGCCAGCAGCCCCGAGAGGACGGGGGTGGCCGGGGAGCTGTTTTTT.

The sample holds a few counts of this clone. With a much larger clone just one base away, this may be a read error. The gene calls are TRBV5-6 and TRBJ1-1; weak D call: TRBD1 (6 bases). The CDR3 runs to 13 residues. The V gene's germline CDR1 is SGHDT and CDR2 YYEEEE. The CDR3 nucleotides are TGTCCCAGCAGCCCAAGTTCCGGGACAGAAGCTTTCTTT. It codes for CPSSPSSGTEAFF.

The rearrangement joins TRBV29-1 to TRBJ2-7; TRBD1 aligns across 7 bases. The length of the CDR3 is 13 residues. Losses at the gene ends were 6 bases for V and 2 bases for J; bases not matched to a gene: 7. Per the germline V gene, CDR1 is SQVTM and CDR2 is ANQGSEA. CDR3 in amino acids: CSVSQGIAYEQYF. CDR3 sequence (DNA): TGCAGCGTATCACAGGGGATTGCCTACGAGCAGTACTTC.

The V and J genes are TRBV11-2 and TRBJ2-6; no reliable D call. V was clipped by 4 bases and J by 1 base, with 8 bases between them. Germline V CDR1 and CDR2: SGHAT, FQNNGV. The CDR3 runs to 15 residues. For the CDR3, the DNA is TGTGCCAGCAGCTCCTGGCGGTCTGGGGCCAACGTCCTGACTTTC. It specifies CASSSWRSGANVLTF.

This clone has just one count. The chain couples TRBV28 to TRBJ2-7, with TRBD1 as a possible D gene (8 bases). Germline V gene sequence: CDR1 MDHEN, CDR2 SYDVKM. V shed 2 bases and J shed 2 bases, with 16 bases lying between them. This CDR3 is 16 amino acids long. The CDR3 DNA reads as TGTGCCAGCAGTTTAGAACAGGGGGGGACCACCTACGAGCAGTACTTC. Residues: CASSLEQGGTTYEQYF.